This TCR beta chain is drawn from a study of blood T cells in healthy people across ages. A second PCR, run for roughly 7 to 12 cycles, used a sample-barcoded 5' primer plus a J-beta primer mix. Each CDR3 protein is one row after TCRdb ran MiXCR on the 5' RACE reads. Of about 800,000 distinct CDR3 sequences in the sample, 20% to 25% are singletons; the top ten hold under 4%. The people who gave samples were healthy Caucasians from Russia, aged 6 to 90. The CDR3 is made up of 13 amino acids. The V gene lost 0 bases and the J gene lost 4 bases, with 6 bases spanning the gap. Germline V gene sequence: CDR1 LNHNV, CDR2 YYDKDF (reference sequence). These data were also reused for a study on T cells of mothers and their children.

The TCR originated in a boy younger than 18 in good health. V and J are TRBV15 and TRBJ1-1; D gene ambiguous. Sequencing input: blood. The CDR3 region is CATSRDLSTEAFF. The CDR3, as DNA: TGTGCCACCAGCAGAGATTTGAGCACTGAAGCTTTCTTT.